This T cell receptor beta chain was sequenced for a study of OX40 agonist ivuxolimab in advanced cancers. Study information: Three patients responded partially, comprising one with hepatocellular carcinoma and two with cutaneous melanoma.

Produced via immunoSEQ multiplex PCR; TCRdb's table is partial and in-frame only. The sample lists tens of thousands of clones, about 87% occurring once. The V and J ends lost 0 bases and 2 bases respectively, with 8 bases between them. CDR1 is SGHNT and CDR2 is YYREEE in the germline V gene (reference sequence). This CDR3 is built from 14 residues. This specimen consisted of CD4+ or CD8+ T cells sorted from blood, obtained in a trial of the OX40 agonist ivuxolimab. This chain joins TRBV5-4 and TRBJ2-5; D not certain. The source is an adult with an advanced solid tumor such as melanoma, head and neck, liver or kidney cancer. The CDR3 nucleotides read TGTGCCAGCAGCTTGGGGGCAGTACAAGAGACCCAGTACTTC. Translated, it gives CASSLGAVQETQYF.